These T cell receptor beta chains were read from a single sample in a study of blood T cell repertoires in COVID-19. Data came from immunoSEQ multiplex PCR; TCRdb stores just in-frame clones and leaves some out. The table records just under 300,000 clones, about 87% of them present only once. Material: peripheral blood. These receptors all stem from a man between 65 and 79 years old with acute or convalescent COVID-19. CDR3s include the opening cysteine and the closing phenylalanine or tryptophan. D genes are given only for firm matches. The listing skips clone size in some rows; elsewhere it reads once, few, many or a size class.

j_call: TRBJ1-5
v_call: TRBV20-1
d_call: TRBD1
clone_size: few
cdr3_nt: TGCAGTGCTAGTAAAAGGACAGGGGGCATCGGCAATCAGCCCCAGCATTTT
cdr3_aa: CSASKRTGGIGNQPQHF

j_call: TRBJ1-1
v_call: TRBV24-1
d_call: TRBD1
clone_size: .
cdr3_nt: TGTGCCACCAGTGGGAGGGGACAGGGGGCCTCTGAAGCTTTCTTT
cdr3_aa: CATSGRGQGASEAFF

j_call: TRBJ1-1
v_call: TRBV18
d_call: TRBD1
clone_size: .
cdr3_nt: TGTGCCAGCTCACCCATTATGACAGGGGGAAGGACTGAAGCTTTCTTT
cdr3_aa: CASSPIMTGGRTEAFF

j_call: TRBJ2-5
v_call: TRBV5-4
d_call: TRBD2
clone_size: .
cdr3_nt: TGTGCCAGCAGCTTGGTGGTAGCGGGGCAAGAGACCCAGTACTTC
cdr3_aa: CASSLVVAGQETQYF

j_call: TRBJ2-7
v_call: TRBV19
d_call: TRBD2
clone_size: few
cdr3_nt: TGTGCCAGTTCGGGGCTAGCGGGGACCGTATCCTACGAGCAGTACTTC
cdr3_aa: CASSGLAGTVSYEQYF

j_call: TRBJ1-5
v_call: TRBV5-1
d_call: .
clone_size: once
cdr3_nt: TGCGCCAGCAGCTCTGGGACAAATAGCAATCAGCCCCAGCATTTT
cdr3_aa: CASSSGTNSNQPQHF

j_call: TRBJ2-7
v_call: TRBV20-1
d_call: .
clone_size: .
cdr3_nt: TGCAGTGCCCAAGAGAACGAGCAGTACTTC
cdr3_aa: CSAQENEQYF

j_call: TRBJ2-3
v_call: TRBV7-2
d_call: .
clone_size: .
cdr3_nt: TGTGCCAGCAGAACAACGGGGGGCACAGATACGCAGTATTTT
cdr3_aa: CASRTTGGTDTQYF

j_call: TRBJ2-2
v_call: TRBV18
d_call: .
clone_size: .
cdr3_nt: TGTGCCAGCTCACCTACTGCGTCCACCGGGGAGCTGTTTTTT
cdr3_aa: CASSPTASTGELFF

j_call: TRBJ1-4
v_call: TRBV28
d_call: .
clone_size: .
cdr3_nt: TGTGCTTCCCAGGGGAGGGCGATTAATGAAAAACTGTTTTTT
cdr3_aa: CASQGRAINEKLFF

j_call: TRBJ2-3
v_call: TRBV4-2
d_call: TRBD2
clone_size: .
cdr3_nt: TGTGCCAGCAGCCCACGGACTAGCTTTTTGTCAGATACGCAGTATTTT
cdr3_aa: CASSPRTSFLSDTQYF

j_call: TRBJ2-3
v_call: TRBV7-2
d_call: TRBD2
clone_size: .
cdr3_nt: TGTGCCAGCAGCCCCCCGGGACTAGTGACAGATACGCAGTATTTT
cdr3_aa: CASSPPGLVTDTQYF

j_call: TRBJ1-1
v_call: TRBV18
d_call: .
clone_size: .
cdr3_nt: TGTGCCAGCTCAGCCCTTCAGGGGATGAACACTGAAGCTTTCTTT
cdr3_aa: CASSALQGMNTEAFF

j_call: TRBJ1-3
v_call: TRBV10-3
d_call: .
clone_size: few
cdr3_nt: TGTGCCATCCGAGAGGGGGGAGGGGGCTCTGGAAACACCATATATTTT
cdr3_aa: CAIREGGGGSGNTIYF

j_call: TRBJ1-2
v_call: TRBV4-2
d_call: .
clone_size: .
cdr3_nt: TGTGCCAGCAGCCAAGCGGCCCGGGGGGCAAACTATGGCTACACCTTC
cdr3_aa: CASSQAARGANYGYTF

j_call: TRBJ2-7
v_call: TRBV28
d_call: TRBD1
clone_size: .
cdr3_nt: TGTGCCACCCACGGGACAGGGCCCTACGAGCAGTACTTC
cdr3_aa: CATHGTGPYEQYF

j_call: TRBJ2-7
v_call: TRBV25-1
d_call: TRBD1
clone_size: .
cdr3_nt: TGTGCCAGCAGTCCAACAGGGGGTTTCTACGAGCAGTACTTC
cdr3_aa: CASSPTGGFYEQYF

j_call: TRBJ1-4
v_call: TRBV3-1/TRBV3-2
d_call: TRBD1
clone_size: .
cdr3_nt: TGTGCCAGCAGCCAAGGACAATCAGCCGGGACAGGACGTGAAAAACTGTTTTTT
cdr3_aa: CASSQGQSAGTGREKLFF

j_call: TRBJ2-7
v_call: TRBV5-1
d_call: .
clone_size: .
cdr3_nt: TGCGCCAGCAGCTTGGAGGCGGGACGAGGAGAGCAGTACTTC
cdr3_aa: CASSLEAGRGEQYF

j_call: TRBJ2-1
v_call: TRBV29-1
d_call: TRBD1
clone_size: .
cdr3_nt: TGCAGCGTTAGACAGGGGGCTAGCGGGCAGTTCTTC
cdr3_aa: CSVRQGASGQFF

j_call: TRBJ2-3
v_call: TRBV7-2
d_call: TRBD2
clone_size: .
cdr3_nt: TGTGCCAGCAGCTGGAGACTAGCGGGAACAGATACGCAGTATTTT
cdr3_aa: CASSWRLAGTDTQYF

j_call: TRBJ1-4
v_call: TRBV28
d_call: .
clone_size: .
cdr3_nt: TGTGCCAGCAGCTCGTATGCAACTAATGAAAAACTGTTTTTT
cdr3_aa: CASSSYATNEKLFF